Listed below are T cell receptor beta chains from one sample, sequenced in a study of blood T cells in healthy people across ages. TCRdb analysed the 5' RACE reads with MiXCR anew, one entry per CDR3 protein. The sample has about 1.6 million distinct CDR3 sequences, 30% to 35% seen once. The sample consisted of blood. These receptors all stem from a woman in her 30s in good health. CDR3s include the opening cysteine and the closing phenylalanine or tryptophan. Each record gives: D gene, clone size, CDR3 length, J gene, V gene, CDR3 protein, CDR3 DNA. D genes are given only for firm matches. Not all rows give a size; the values are once, few, many and, for expanded clones, a class.

. | few | 15 | TRBJ2-7 | TRBV7-2 | CASSLTGRGAYEQYF | TGTGCCAGCAGCCTAACGGGGCGGGGCGCGTACGAGCAGTACTTC
. | . | 16 | TRBJ2-7 | TRBV20-1 | CSALGDRIKQSYEQYF | TGCAGTGCTCTAGGGGACCGCATAAAGCAGTCTTACGAGCAGTACTTC
TRBD2 | . | 15 | TRBJ2-1 | TRBV20-1 | CSARPGTSVNNEQFF | TGCAGTGCTAGACCCGGGACTAGCGTGAACAATGAGCAGTTCTTC
. | . | 15 | TRBJ1-4 | TRBV4-1 | CASRGWAATNEKLFF | TGCGCCAGCAGAGGGTGGGCTGCAACTAATGAAAAACTGTTTTTT
TRBD2 | . | 15 | TRBJ2-1 | TRBV20-1 | CSARTGTSVYNEQFF | TGCAGTGCTAGAACCGGGACTAGCGTATACAATGAGCAGTTCTTC
. | few | 15 | TRBJ1-4 | TRBV7-8 | CASSLAAVRNEKLFF | TGTGCCAGCAGCTTAGCGGCAGTTCGGAATGAAAAACTGTTTTTT
. | few | 14 | TRBJ2-7 | TRBV2 | CASSGDKGIYEQYF | TGTGCCAGCAGTGGCGATAAGGGGATCTACGAGCAGTACTTC
. | few | 14 | TRBJ2-7 | TRBV30 | CAWSRDTNSYEQYF | TGTGCCTGGTCCCGGGACACAAATTCCTACGAGCAGTACTTC
TRBD1 | . | 17 | TRBJ1-4 | TRBV20-1 | CSARDWTGGQANEKLFF | TGCAGTGCTAGAGACTGGACAGGGGGGCAAGCTAATGAAAAACTGTTTTTT
. | . | 16 | TRBJ1-6 | TRBV5-1 | CASSLWGQTNNSPLHF | TGCGCCAGCAGCTTGTGGGGGCAGACGAATAATTCACCCCTCCACTTT
TRBD2 | few | 16 | TRBJ2-1 | TRBV7-3 | CASSLFPAGPTNEQFF | TGTGCCAGCAGCTTATTTCCAGCGGGACCCACGAATGAGCAGTTCTTC
. | . | 14 | TRBJ2-1 | TRBV2 | CASSVSLGSNEQFF | TGTGCCAGCAGCGTTTCGCTAGGGTCGAATGAGCAGTTCTTC
. | few | 15 | TRBJ1-2 | TRBV28 | CASSRYREGNYGYTF | TGTGCCAGCAGTCGCTACAGGGAAGGGAACTATGGCTACACCTTC
TRBD2 | few | 15 | TRBJ2-3 | TRBV28 | CASKRGGNVPDTQYF | TGTGCCAGCAAACGGGGGGGGAACGTCCCAGATACGCAGTATTTT
. | . | 15 | TRBJ2-3 | TRBV4-1 | CAGSQRLSFTDTQYF | TGCGCCGGCAGCCAGAGGCTTAGTTTCACAGATACGCAGTATTTT
. | . | 16 | TRBJ2-3 | TRBV28 | CASRYRDTKTPDTQYF | TGTGCCAGCAGGTACCGGGACACGAAAACTCCAGATACGCAGTATTTT
TRBD1 | . | 14 | TRBJ1-2 | TRBV20-1 | CSAGGTGTGYGYTF | TGCAGTGCTGGGGGGACAGGGACAGGCTATGGCTACACCTTC
. | once | 14 | TRBJ2-7 | TRBV2 | CASSEYRQGYEQYF | TGTGCCAGCAGTGAATATAGGCAGGGCTACGAGCAGTACTTC
TRBD2 | few | 15 | TRBJ2-7 | TRBV6-6 | CASSKGLAGVPEQYF | TGTGCCAGCAGTAAGGGACTAGCGGGAGTCCCCGAGCAGTACTTC
TRBD2 | few | 17 | TRBJ2-7 | TRBV7-8 | CASSFGTTSGYPYEQYF | TGTGCCAGCAGCTTTGGGACGACTAGCGGGTACCCCTACGAGCAGTACTTC
. | few | 15 | TRBJ2-5 | TRBV18 | CASSPLGQPQETQYF | TGTGCCAGCTCACCTCTCGGACAGCCCCAAGAGACCCAGTACTTC
. | . | 13 | TRBJ1-2 | TRBV29-1 | CSVEEVEYYGYTF | TGCAGCGTTGAAGAGGTGGAGTACTATGGCTACACCTTC
TRBD1 | few | 16 | TRBJ2-5 | TRBV20-1 | CSARDGGQGLMETQYF | TGCAGTGCTAGAGATGGGGGACAGGGGCTGATGGAGACCCAGTACTTC
. | few | 17 | TRBJ2-1 | TRBV11-2 | CASSSALQGGPYNEQFF | TGTGCCAGCAGCTCCGCTTTACAGGGCGGACCCTACAATGAGCAGTTCTTC
. | once | 12 | TRBJ1-2 | TRBV12-3/TRBV12-4 | CASSLIADGYTF | TGTGCCAGCAGTTTAATCGCCGATGGCTACACCTTC
TRBD2 | . | 17 | TRBJ2-7 | TRBV20-1 | CSASPGLAGGGSYEQYF | TGCAGTGCTTCACCGGGACTAGCGGGAGGAGGCTCCTACGAGCAGTACTTC
. | few | 15 | TRBJ2-1 | TRBV20-1 | CSARMIAGSYNGQFF | TGCAGTGCTAGAATGATAGCCGGATCCTACAATGGGCAGTTCTTC
. | . | 15 | TRBJ2-7 | TRBV21-1 | CASSKVGTGFYEQYF | TGTGCCAGCAGCAAAGTTGGGACAGGGTTCTACGAACAGTACTTC
TRBD1 | many | 12 | TRBJ2-7 | TRBV11-2 | CASGQGTYEQYF | TGTGCCAGTGGACAGGGTACCTACGAGCAGTACTTC
. | . | 16 | TRBJ2-7 | TRBV7-2 | CASSLVGGDTQETRYF | TGTGCCAGCAGCTTAGTCGGCGGGGACACACAAGAGACCCGGTACTTC
. | . | 16 | TRBJ1-5 | TRBV6-6 | CASSPFRTGSNQPQHF | TGTGCCAGCAGCCCCTTTAGAACAGGTAGCAATCAGCCCCAGCATTTT
TRBD1 | . | 13 | TRBJ2-3 | TRBV15 | CATSRGQGDTQYF | TGTGCCACCAGCAGAGGACAGGGGGATACGCAGTATTTT
TRBD1 | few | 16 | TRBJ1-2 | TRBV6-2/TRBV6-3 | CASSLPGVQGAYGYTF | TGTGCCAGCAGTCTCCCAGGGGTACAGGGGGCCTATGGCTACACCTTC
. | once | 16 | TRBJ2-1 | TRBV1 | CTSSQNKAACGDEQFF | TGCACCAGCAGCCAAAATAAAGCGGCGTGTGGGGATGAGCAGTTCTTC
. | . | 16 | TRBJ2-1 | TRBV7-7 | CASSQTGGGHYNEQFF | TGTGCCAGCAGCCAAACCGGCGGGGGCCACTACAATGAGCAGTTCTTC
TRBD1 | once | 17 | TRBJ2-7 | TRBV28 | CASSSPGGGQGVYEQYF | TGTGCCAGCAGTTCCCCGGGGGGGGGACAGGGGGTCTACGAGCAGTACTTC
TRBD2 | many | 14 | TRBJ2-1 | TRBV29-1 | CSASTGGPPNEQFF | TGCAGCGCCTCAACGGGAGGTCCCCCCAATGAGCAGTTCTTC
TRBD2 | . | 16 | TRBJ2-1 | TRBV7-2 | CASSLVGTSGFEEQFF | TGTGCCAGCAGCTTAGTGGGAACTAGCGGGTTCGAGGAGCAGTTCTTC
. | few | 10 | TRBJ1-2 | TRBV6-6 | CASRDRGFTF | TGTGCCAGCAGGGACAGAGGCTTCACCTTC
. | . | 16 | TRBJ2-2 | TRBV20-1 | CSARDQGQGYTGELFF | TGCAGTGCTAGAGATCAGGGCCAGGGCTACACCGGGGAGCTGTTTTTT
. | few | 13 | TRBJ1-2 | TRBV30 | CAWSPRGSDGYTF | TGTGCCTGGAGTCCGCGGGGTTCGGATGGCTACACCTTC
TRBD2 | few | 14 | TRBJ2-7 | TRBV12-3/TRBV12-4 | CASSTLAGDYEQYF | TGTGCCAGCAGCACGCTAGCGGGAGACTACGAGCAGTACTTC
. | . | 13 | TRBJ2-7 | TRBV5-1 | CASTQDNSYEQYF | TGCGCCAGCACCCAAGACAACTCCTACGAGCAGTACTTC